A selection of T cell receptor beta chains follows, all from one sample in a study of blood T cell repertoires in COVID-19. Sequencing was performed with immunoSEQ multiplex PCR; in TCRdb, only in-frame clones are kept and a portion is missing. The sample includes over 200,000 clones, roughly four fifths of them seen just once. The sequencing sample was made of PBMCs or T cells enriched from blood (not recorded which). Receptors originate from a middle-aged man who had recovered from COVID-19. The conserved cysteine and the conserved F or W are not part of the CDR3 here. The order of the fields is CDR3 length, V gene, J gene, CDR3 protein.

CDR3 length: 9
V gene: TRBV30
J gene: TRBJ2-7
CDR3 protein: AWSYTYEQY

CDR3 length: 12
V gene: TRBV11-3
J gene: TRBJ2-3
CDR3 protein: ASSQQGYTDTQY

CDR3 length: 11
V gene: TRBV24-1
J gene: TRBJ1-1
CDR3 protein: ATRTGQNTEAF

CDR3 length: 9
V gene: TRBV2
J gene: TRBJ1-5
CDR3 protein: ASSTTGPEH

CDR3 length: 13
V gene: TRBV18
J gene: TRBJ2-1
CDR3 protein: ASSPPSSSYNEQF

CDR3 length: 11
V gene: TRBV5-6
J gene: TRBJ1-2
CDR3 protein: ASSSGQNYGYT

CDR3 length: 14
V gene: TRBV12-5
J gene: TRBJ1-4
CDR3 protein: ASGLAGQGVDEKLF

CDR3 length: 11
V gene: TRBV4-1
J gene: TRBJ1-1
CDR3 protein: ASRGEGLTEAF

CDR3 length: 12
V gene: TRBV30
J gene: TRBJ1-2
CDR3 protein: AWSVLTGGRGYT

CDR3 length: 11
V gene: TRBV27
J gene: TRBJ2-7
CDR3 protein: ASSPTGWNEQY

CDR3 length: 14
V gene: TRBV13
J gene: TRBJ2-2
CDR3 protein: ASSSGTSGNTGELF

CDR3 length: 11
V gene: TRBV6-6
J gene: TRBJ1-1
CDR3 protein: ASEFQRGTEAF

CDR3 length: 13
V gene: TRBV5-1
J gene: TRBJ2-3
CDR3 protein: ASSTAGGITDTQY

CDR3 length: 13
V gene: TRBV7-8
J gene: TRBJ1-1
CDR3 protein: ASSFTDRGNTEAF

CDR3 length: 11
V gene: TRBV2
J gene: TRBJ1-4
CDR3 protein: ASIRSGHEKLF

CDR3 length: 11
V gene: TRBV18
J gene: TRBJ1-1
CDR3 protein: ASSPSFSTEAF

CDR3 length: 14
V gene: TRBV7-2
J gene: TRBJ2-7
CDR3 protein: ASSLGFPGLGYEQY

CDR3 length: 11
V gene: TRBV4-1
J gene: TRBJ1-2
CDR3 protein: ASSQEGRGGYT

CDR3 length: 13
V gene: TRBV5-1
J gene: TRBJ2-5
CDR3 protein: ASSPGTGWRETQY

CDR3 length: 14
V gene: TRBV5-4
J gene: TRBJ2-1
CDR3 protein: ASSLGSGGAYNEQF

CDR3 length: 12
V gene: TRBV25-1
J gene: TRBJ1-3
CDR3 protein: ATSETGEGATIY

CDR3 length: 13
V gene: TRBV9
J gene: TRBJ2-1
CDR3 protein: ASSPTSGSYNEQF

CDR3 length: 14
V gene: TRBV5-4
J gene: TRBJ1-5
CDR3 protein: ASSSTGGGGNQPQH

CDR3 length: 13
V gene: TRBV25-1
J gene: TRBJ1-6
CDR3 protein: ASSKGQVYNSPLH

CDR3 length: 12
V gene: TRBV19
J gene: TRBJ1-3
CDR3 protein: ASSWGPSGNTIY

CDR3 length: 16
V gene: TRBV6-4
J gene: TRBJ2-5
CDR3 protein: ANNPLVGDTLYQETQY

CDR3 length: 14
V gene: TRBV19
J gene: TRBJ1-4
CDR3 protein: ASHSSRQATNEKLF

CDR3 length: 12
V gene: TRBV2
J gene: TRBJ2-3
CDR3 protein: ASLFRESTDTQY

CDR3 length: 14
V gene: TRBV11-2
J gene: TRBJ2-7
CDR3 protein: ASSLVVSGRSYEQY

CDR3 length: 13
V gene: TRBV5-6
J gene: TRBJ1-4
CDR3 protein: ASSLVWQPNEKLF

CDR3 length: 13
V gene: TRBV28
J gene: TRBJ1-2
CDR3 protein: ASSGKAGGDYGYT

CDR3 length: 16
V gene: TRBV3-1/TRBV3-2
J gene: TRBJ2-3
CDR3 protein: ASSQDLASSGGIDTQY

CDR3 length: 12
V gene: TRBV5-1
J gene: TRBJ2-1
CDR3 protein: ASSLGEIGKAQF

CDR3 length: 11
V gene: TRBV5-1
J gene: TRBJ2-2
CDR3 protein: ASGRGSAGELF

CDR3 length: 14
V gene: TRBV15
J gene: TRBJ2-3
CDR3 protein: ATSRDHRAPGDTQY

CDR3 length: 10
V gene: TRBV6-5
J gene: TRBJ2-7
CDR3 protein: ASRTVPHEQY

CDR3 length: 12
V gene: TRBV5-1
J gene: TRBJ2-7
CDR3 protein: ASSFGGEGYEQY

CDR3 length: 10
V gene: TRBV29-1
J gene: TRBJ2-3
CDR3 protein: SGRAPTDTQY

CDR3 length: 14
V gene: TRBV5-1
J gene: TRBJ2-1
CDR3 protein: ASSFGGSGLYNEQF

CDR3 length: 12
V gene: TRBV10-2
J gene: TRBJ1-2
CDR3 protein: ASRLQGLNYGYT

CDR3 length: 13
V gene: TRBV10-1
J gene: TRBJ1-5
CDR3 protein: ASLPRDRDNQPQH

CDR3 length: 10
V gene: TRBV3-1/TRBV3-2
J gene: TRBJ2-3
CDR3 protein: ASSQGLAGEY

CDR3 length: 15
V gene: TRBV4-1
J gene: TRBJ2-3
CDR3 protein: ASSQVLAGVGTDTQY

CDR3 length: 12
V gene: TRBV6-5
J gene: TRBJ1-6
CDR3 protein: ASSYSTSNSPLH

CDR3 length: 12
V gene: TRBV5-1
J gene: TRBJ2-2
CDR3 protein: ASSWQSNTGELF